This TCR beta chain was obtained from a study of blood T cell repertoires in COVID-19 (dated by TCRdb to the early 2020s). Regarding the study in general: Samples covering the acute and convalescent phases of COVID-19 were provided by collaborators in the United States, Italy and Spain. Deeply sampled blood TCRbeta repertoires from subjects exposed to, actively infected with, or recovered from COVID-19 were included in the dataset. The samples were drawn from two sources: the first 160 participants of the ongoing ImmuneRACE study, and 1,254 subjects contributed by 6 global collaborators. Where available, HLA class I and class II types were obtained from metadata supplied by the sample provider rather than from assay-based typing. The repertoires were made available in a free public database intended to serve as a resource for research on the immune response to SARS-CoV-2. Sample metadata almost always included a de-identified subject ID, COVID-19 status, age in years and sex. The material from the prospective study consisted of cDNA or gDNA derived from T cells, B-cell-depleted T cells, or PBMCs. What the work shows at the level of the full study, not this receptor alone: Clinical and demographic metadata were provided uncurated, with the amount varying by source and participant.

Measured from the cysteine to the phenylalanine, the CDR3 is 16 residues long. CDR3 DNA only is kept here, 48 bases in frame from base 1. After removal of 7 bases from V and 0 bases from J, the junction retains 6 bases not matched to a gene. CDR1 and CDR2 are read off the germline V gene as WSHSY and SAAADI. Collaborating institutions collected whole blood in K2EDTA tubes following their own protocols. For TCRbeta analysis, collaborators shipped samples in one of three forms: frozen whole blood, isolated PBMCs, or DNA extracted from either of those sample types. TCRbeta CDR3 regions were amplified from genomic DNA by means of the immunoSEQ Assay, a bias-controlled multiplex PCR. The source study handled its data this way. Within the assay, amplification of reference gene primers was used to estimate how many nucleated cells each sample contained. Sequence reads were collapsed and filtered to measure the absolute abundance of every unique TCRbeta CDR3 rearrangement. For each sample, productive Simpson clonality was calculated as the square root of Simpson's diversity index across productive rearrangements. As stored in TCRdb, this immuneACCESS dataset retains in-frame rearrangements with V and J assigned. A fraction of the clones does not appear; measured against another copy, unresolved V genes explain less than half of the discrepancy, and the remainder lacks a known reason. V, J and clone size were drawn from that table, and D and trimming were deduced from the DNA. The sample table lists a few hundred thousand clones, over 70% of them with a count of one. About 1.2% of the sample is held by the ten biggest clonotypes.

For this clone: No antigen is known for it. Within one base of it there is no much larger clone, and no base qualities were kept.

The rearrangement combines TRBV10-2 with TRBJ2-2, and TRBD2 aligns with 9 junction nucleotides. The source is a woman between 50 and 59 years old with acute or convalescent COVID-19. The sample was peripheral blood. The CDR3 is CASMLAGTPNTGELFF. Read as DNA, the sequence is TGCGCCAGCATGCTAGCGGGGACCCCGAACACCGGGGAGCTGTTTTTT.